This record concerns one TCR beta chain sequence. PCR was performed a second time for roughly 7 to 11 cycles using a sample-barcoded 5' primer and a J-beta primer mix. TCRdb independently ran MiXCR on the 5' RACE reads; one entry per CDR3 protein. The sample yields over 750,000 distinct CDR3 sequences, roughly 25% seen once. This entry comes from a study of blood T cells in healthy people across ages. Overall study context: There was about one barcoded beta molecule captured by template switching per two T cells.

This sample was shared with a second study, whose subject was T cells of mothers and their children. That source notes: Thymic selection, a shaping force on TCR recombination output, acts similarly in related and unrelated pairs.

Material for sequencing was blood. This TCR was recovered from a boy aged 5-17 years in good health.

The CDR3 DNA is TGTGCCAGCAGCCAAGAACAGGCCATGGGCGGGGAGCTGTTTTTT. Translation: CASSQEQAMGGELFF. J is TRBJ2-2 and V is TRBV3-1; D is possibly TRBD1 (5 bases). Per germline, CDR1 LGHDT and CDR2 YNNKEL (reference sequence). The V end lost 0 bases, the J end lost 7 bases, and 12 bases lay between the germline ends. This CDR3 spans 15 amino acids.